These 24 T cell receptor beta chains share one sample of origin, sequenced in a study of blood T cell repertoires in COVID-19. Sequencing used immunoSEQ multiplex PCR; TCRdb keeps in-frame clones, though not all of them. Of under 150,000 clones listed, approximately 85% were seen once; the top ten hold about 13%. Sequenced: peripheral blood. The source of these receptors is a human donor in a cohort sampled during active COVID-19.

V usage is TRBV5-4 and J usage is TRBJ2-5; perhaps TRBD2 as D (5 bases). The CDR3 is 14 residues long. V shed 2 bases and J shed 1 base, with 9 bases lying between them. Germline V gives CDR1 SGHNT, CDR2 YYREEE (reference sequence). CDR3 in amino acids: CASSFFSGQETQYF. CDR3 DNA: TGTGCCAGCAGCTTCTTCAGCGGCCAAGAGACCCAGTACTTC.

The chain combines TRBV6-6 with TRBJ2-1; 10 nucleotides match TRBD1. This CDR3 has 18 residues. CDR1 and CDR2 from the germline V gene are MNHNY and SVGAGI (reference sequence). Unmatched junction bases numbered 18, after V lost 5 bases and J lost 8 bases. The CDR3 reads CASSPRQGAWKKGDEQFF. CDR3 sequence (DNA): TGTGCCAGCAGTCCCCGACAGGGGGCCTGGAAAAAAGGGGATGAGCAGTTCTTC.

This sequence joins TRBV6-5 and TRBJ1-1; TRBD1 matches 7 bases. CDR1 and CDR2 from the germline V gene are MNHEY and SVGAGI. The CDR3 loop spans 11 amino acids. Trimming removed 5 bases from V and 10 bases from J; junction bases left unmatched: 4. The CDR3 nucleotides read TGTGCCAGCAGTACCCCAGGGGGAGCTTTCTTT. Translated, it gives CASSTPGGAFF.

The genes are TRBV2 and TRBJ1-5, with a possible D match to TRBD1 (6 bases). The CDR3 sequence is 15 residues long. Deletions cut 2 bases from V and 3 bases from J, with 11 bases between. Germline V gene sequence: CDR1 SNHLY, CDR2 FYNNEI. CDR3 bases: TGTGCCAGCAGTGAAACCCCAGGGGACAATCAGCCCCAGCATTTT. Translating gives CASSETPGDNQPQHF.

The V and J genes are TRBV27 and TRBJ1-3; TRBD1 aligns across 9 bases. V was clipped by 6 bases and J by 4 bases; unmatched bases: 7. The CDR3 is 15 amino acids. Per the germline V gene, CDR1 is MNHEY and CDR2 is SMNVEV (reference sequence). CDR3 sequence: CASRPTGGRGNTIYF. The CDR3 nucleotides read TGTGCCAGCAGACCAACAGGGGGCCGAGGAAACACCATATATTTT.

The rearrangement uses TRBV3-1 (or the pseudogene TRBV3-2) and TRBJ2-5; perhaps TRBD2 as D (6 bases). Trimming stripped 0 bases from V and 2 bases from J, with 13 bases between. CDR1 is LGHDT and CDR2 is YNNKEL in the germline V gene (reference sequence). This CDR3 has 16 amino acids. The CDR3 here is CASSQEGRGIQETQYF. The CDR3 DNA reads TGTGCCAGCAGCCAAGAAGGACGGGGGATACAAGAGACCCAGTACTTC.

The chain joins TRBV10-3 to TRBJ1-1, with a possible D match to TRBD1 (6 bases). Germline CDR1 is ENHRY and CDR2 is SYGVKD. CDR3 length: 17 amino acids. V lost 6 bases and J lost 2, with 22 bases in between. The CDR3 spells CAISPGQGRQRNTEAFF. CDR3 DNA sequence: TGTGCCATCAGCCCGGGACAAGGGCGTCAGCGAAACACTGAAGCTTTCTTT.

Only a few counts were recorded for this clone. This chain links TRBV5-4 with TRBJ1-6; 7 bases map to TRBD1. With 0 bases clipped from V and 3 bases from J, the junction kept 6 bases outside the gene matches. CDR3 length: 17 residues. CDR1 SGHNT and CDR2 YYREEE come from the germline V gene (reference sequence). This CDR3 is CASSLDRGEVYNSPLHF. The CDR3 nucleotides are TGTGCCAGCAGCTTGGACAGGGGAGAGGTCTATAATTCACCCCTCCACTTT.

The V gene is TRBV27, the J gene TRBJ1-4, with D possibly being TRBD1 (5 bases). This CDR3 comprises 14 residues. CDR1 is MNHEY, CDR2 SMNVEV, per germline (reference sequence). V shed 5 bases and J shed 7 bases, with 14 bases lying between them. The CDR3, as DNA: TGTGCCAGCAGTCTCAGGGATGTTGGTGAAAAACTGTTTTTT. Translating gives CASSLRDVGEKLFF.

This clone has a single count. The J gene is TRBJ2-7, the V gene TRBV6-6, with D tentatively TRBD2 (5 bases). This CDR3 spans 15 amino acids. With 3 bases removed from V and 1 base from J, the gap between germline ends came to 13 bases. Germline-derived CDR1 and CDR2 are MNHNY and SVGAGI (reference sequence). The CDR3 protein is CASSYEAVSSYEQYF. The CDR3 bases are TGTGCCAGCAGTTATGAAGCGGTGAGTTCCTACGAGCAGTACTTC.

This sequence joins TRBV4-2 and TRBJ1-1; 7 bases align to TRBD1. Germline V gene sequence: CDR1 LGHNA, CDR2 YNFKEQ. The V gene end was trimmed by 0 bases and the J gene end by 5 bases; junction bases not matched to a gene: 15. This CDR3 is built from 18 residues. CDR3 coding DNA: TGTGCCAGCAGCCAAGACCCACAGGGGTTGATAAGGAGGACTGAAGCTTTCTTT. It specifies CASSQDPQGLIRRTEAFF.

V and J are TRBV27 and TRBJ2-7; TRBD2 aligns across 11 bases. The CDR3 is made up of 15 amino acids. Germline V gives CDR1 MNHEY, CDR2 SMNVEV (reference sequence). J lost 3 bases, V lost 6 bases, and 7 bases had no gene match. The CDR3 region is CASRPTSGGHYEQYF. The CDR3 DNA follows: TGTGCCAGCAGGCCTACTAGCGGGGGCCACTACGAGCAGTACTTC.

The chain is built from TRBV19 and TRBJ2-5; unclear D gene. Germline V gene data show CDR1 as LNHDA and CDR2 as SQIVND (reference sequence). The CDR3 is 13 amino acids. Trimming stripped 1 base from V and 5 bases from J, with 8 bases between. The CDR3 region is CASSIAVLETQYF. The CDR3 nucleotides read TGTGCCAGTAGTATAGCTGTCCTGGAGACCCAGTACTTC.

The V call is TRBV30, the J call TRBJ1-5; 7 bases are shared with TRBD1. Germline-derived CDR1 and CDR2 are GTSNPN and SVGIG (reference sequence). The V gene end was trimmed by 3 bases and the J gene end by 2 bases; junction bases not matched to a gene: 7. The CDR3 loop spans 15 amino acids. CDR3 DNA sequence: TGTGCCTGGAGCGCACAGGGGTTAGGCAATCAGCCCCAGCATTTT. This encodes CAWSAQGLGNQPQHF.

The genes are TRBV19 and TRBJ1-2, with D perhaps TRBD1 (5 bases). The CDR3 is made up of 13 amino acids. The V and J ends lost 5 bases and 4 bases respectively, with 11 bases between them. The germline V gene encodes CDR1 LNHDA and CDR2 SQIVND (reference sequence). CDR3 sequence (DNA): TGTGCCAGTAGTTTGGGGCTTATCTATGGCTACACCTTC. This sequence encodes CASSLGLIYGYTF.

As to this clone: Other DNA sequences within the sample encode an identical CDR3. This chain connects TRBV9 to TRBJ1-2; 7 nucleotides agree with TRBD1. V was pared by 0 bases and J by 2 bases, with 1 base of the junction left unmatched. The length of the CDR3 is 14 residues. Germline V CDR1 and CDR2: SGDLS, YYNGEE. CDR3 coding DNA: TGTGCCAGCAGCGTAGGACAGGGCAACTATGGCTACACCTTC. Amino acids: CASSVGQGNYGYTF.

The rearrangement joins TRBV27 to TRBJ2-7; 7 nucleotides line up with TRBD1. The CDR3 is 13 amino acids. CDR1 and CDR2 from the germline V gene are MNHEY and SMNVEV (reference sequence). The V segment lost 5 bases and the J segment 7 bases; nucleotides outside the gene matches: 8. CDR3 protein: CASSEAGGIEQYF. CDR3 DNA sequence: TGTGCCAGCAGTGAGGCAGGGGGTATTGAGCAGTACTTC.

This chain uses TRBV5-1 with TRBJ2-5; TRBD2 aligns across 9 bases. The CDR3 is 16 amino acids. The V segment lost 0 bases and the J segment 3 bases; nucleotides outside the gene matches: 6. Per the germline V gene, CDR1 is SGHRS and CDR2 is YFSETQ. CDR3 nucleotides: TGCGCCAGCAGCTTGGCCACGGCTAGCGGGGAAGAGACCCAGTACTTC. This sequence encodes CASSLATASGEETQYF.

The CDR3 DNA sequence: TGTGCCAGCAGCTTAACACCGGCACAGGGAGCTGAAGCTTTCTTT. As protein: CASSLTPAQGAEAFF. The V call is TRBV7-3, the J call TRBJ1-1; maybe TRBD1 (6 bases). The CDR3 has 15 amino acids. Germline-derived CDR1 and CDR2 are SGHTA and FQGTGA. Trimming left V 0 bases short and J 6 bases short, with 14 bases between.

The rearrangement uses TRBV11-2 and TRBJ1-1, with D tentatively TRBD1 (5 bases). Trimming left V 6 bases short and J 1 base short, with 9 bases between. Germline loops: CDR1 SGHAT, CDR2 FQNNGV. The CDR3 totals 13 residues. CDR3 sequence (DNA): TGTGCCAGCAGACAGGAGCCGAACACTGAAGCTTTCTTT. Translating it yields CASRQEPNTEAFF.

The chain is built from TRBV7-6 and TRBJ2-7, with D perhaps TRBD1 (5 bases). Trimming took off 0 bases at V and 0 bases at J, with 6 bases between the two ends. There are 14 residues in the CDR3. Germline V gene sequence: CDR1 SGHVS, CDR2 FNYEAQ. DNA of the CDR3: TGTGCCAGCAGCTTAGCCAGGGACTCCTACGAGCAGTACTTC. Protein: CASSLARDSYEQYF.

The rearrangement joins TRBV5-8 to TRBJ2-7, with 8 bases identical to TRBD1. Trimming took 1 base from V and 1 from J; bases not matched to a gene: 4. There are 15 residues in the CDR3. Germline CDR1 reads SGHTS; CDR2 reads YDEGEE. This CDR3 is CASSLRDRPSYEQYF. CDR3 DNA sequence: TGTGCCAGCAGCTTGCGGGACAGGCCTTCCTACGAGCAGTACTTC.

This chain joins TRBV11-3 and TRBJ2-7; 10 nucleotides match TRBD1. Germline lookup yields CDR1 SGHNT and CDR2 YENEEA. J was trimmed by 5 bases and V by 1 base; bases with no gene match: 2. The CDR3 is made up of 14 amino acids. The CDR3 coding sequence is TGTGCCAGCAGCTTAGGACAGGGGGCGCACGAGCAGTACTTC. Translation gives CASSLGQGAHEQYF.

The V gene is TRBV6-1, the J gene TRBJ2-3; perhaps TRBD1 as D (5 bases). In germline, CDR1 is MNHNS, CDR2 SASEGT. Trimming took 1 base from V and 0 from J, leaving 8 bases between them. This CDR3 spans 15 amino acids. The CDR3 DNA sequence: TGTGCCAGCAGTGAAGGGACACTTAGCACAGATACGCAGTATTTT. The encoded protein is CASSEGTLSTDTQYF.